This T cell receptor beta chain was recovered during a study of T cells after posttransplantation cyclophosphamide. Remarks on this clone: The antigen is undetermined.

The CDR3 length is 14 residues. Germline CDR1 reads SGHTA; CDR2 reads FQGNSA. J was trimmed by 6 bases and V by 1 base; bases with no gene match: 0. The naive gate required viable CD3+CD4+ or CD3+CD8+ cells with CCR7+CD45RA+CD45RO-CD95-CD27+CD28+ phenotype. On the day of bone marrow donation, the related graft donor provided peripheral blood. Only in-frame clones appear in the TCRdb table, and some are missing; sequencing was by immunoSEQ multiplex PCR. The sample carries tens of thousands of clones, 95% to 98% recorded once. Whole-study results and caveats: Recipient CMV seropositivity and CMV reactivation strongly tracked TRB clonality. Later blood repertoires were often dominated by clones from the donor CD8+ memory compartment.

The TCR originated in a man aged 35-49 years in good health, CMV-negative, and a related stem cell transplant donor. Material: naive CD4+ T cells sorted from PBMCs. V gene TRBV7-2 combines with J gene TRBJ2-4, with 10 bases matching TRBD2. CDR3 DNA: TGTGCCAGCAGCTTAGGACTAGCGGGAAACATTCAGTACTTC. It specifies CASSLGLAGNIQYF.